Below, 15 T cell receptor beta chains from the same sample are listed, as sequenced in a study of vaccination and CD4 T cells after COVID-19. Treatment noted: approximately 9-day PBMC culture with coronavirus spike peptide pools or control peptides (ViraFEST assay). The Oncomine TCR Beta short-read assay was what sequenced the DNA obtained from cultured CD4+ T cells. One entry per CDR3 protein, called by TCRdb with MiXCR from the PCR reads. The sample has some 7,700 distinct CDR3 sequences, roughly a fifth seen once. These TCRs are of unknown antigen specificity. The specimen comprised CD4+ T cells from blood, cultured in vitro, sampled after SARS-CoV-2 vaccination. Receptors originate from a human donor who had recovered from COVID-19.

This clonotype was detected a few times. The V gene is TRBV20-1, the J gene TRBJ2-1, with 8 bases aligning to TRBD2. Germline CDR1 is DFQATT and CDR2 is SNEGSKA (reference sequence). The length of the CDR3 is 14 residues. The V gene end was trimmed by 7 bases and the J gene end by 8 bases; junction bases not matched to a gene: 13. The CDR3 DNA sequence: TGCAGTGGGGATCGAGCGGGAGTCTTGGATGAGCAGTTCTTC. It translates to CSGDRAGVLDEQFF.

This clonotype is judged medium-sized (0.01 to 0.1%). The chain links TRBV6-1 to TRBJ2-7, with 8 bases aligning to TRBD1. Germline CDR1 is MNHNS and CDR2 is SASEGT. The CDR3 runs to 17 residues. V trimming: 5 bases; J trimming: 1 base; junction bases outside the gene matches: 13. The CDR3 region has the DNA TGTGCCAGCAGTCGACATAACAGGGGGGACTCGTCCTACGAGCAGTACTTC. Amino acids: CASSRHNRGDSSYEQYF.

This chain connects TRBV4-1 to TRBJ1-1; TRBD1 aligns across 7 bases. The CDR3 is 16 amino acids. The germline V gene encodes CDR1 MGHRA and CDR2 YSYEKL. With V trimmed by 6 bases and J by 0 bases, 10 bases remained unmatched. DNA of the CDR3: TGCGCCAGCAGTGGCCCCGGGACAGCTATGAACACTGAAGCTTTCTTT. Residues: CASSGPGTAMNTEAFF.

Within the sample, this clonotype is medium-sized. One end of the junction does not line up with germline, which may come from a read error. The CDR3 loop reads CASSLDGVYGMEEAQYF. The DNA of the CDR3 is TGTGCCAGCAGCTTAGATGGGGTATACGGGATGGAAGAGGCCCAGTACTTC. The chain joins TRBV7-6 to TRBJ2-5; D possibly corresponds to TRBD2 (5 bases). The germline V gene has CDR1 SGHVS and CDR2 FNYEAQ. The CDR3 runs 17 residues.

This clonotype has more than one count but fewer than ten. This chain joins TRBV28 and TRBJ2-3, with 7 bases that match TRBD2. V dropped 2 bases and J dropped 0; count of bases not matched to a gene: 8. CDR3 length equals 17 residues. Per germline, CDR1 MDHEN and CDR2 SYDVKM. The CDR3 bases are TGTGCCAGCAGTTTAGCGGGAGTGGGGTGGAGCACAGATACGCAGTATTTT. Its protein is CASSLAGVGWSTDTQYF.

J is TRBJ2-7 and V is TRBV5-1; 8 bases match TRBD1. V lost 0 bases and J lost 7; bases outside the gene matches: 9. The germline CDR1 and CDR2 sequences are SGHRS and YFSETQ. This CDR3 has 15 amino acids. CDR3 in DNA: TGCGCCAGCAGCTTGGCCGGGACAGGCGTCTGGGAGCAGTACTTC. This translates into CASSLAGTGVWEQYF. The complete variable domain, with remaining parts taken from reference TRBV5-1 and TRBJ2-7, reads KAGVTQTPRYLIKTRGQQVTLSCSPISGHRSVSWYQQTPGQGLQFLFEYFSETQRNKGNFPGRFSGRQFSNSRSEMNVSTLELGDSALYLCASSLAGTGVWEQYFGPGTRLTVT.

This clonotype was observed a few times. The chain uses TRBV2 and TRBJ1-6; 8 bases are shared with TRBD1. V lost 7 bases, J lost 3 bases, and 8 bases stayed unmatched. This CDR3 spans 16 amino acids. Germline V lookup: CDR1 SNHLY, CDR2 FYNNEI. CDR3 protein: CASTRGQGGYNSPLHF. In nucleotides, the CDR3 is TGTGCCAGCACGCGCGGACAGGGAGGCTATAATTCACCCCTCCACTTT.

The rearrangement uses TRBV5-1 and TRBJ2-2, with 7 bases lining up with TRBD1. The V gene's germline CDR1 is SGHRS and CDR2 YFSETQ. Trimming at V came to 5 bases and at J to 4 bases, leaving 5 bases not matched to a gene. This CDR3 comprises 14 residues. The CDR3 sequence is CASRPGQITGELFF. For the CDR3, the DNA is TGCGCCAGCAGACCGGGACAGATCACCGGGGAGCTGTTTTTT.

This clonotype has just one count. The chain's CDR3 is CASSVGQATETQYF. The CDR3 region has the DNA TGCGCCAGCAGCGTAGGACAGGCGACAGAGACCCAGTACTTC. This rearrangement joins TRBV5-1 to TRBJ2-5, with TRBD1 matching over 7 bases. With V trimmed by 4 bases and J by 4 bases, 7 bases remained unmatched. Germline V gene sequence: CDR1 SGHRS, CDR2 YFSETQ. The CDR3 consists of 14 residues.

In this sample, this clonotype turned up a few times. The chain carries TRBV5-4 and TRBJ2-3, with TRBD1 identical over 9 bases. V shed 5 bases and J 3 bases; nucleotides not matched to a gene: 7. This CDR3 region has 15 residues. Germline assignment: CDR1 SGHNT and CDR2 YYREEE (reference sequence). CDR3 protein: CASSRDRVVTDTQYF. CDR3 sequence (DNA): TGTGCCAGCAGTAGGGACAGGGTGGTTACAGATACGCAGTATTTT.

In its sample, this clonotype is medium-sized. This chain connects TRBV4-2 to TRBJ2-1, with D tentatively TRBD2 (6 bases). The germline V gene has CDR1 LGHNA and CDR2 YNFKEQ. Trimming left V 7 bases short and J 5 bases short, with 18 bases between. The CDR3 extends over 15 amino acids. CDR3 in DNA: TGTGCCAGCACCAGCTTCGGGGGTAGCGACAATGAGCAGTTCTTC. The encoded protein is CASTSFGGSDNEQFF.

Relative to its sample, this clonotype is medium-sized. This CDR3 reads CASTPYARQGGGETQYF. CDR3 DNA sequence: TGTGCCAGCACCCCCTATGCCCGACAGGGAGGGGGAGAGACCCAGTACTTC. The rearrangement links TRBV6-2 or TRBV6-3 to TRBJ2-5; tentatively, D is TRBD1 or TRBD2 (7 bases each). Germline CDR1 reads MNHEY; CDR2 reads SVGEGT. V dropped 7 bases and J dropped 4 bases, with 25 bases sitting between them. This CDR3 is 17 amino acids long.

Written as DNA, the CDR3 is TGTGCCACCAGCCCGGATCGCGGCTATGGCTACACCTTC. It codes for CATSPDRGYGYTF. The chain links TRBV15 to TRBJ1-2, with D hard to call. The CDR3 has 13 amino acids. Trimming left V 5 bases short and J 4 bases short, with 11 bases between. CDR1 is LNHNV, CDR2 YYDKDF, per germline (reference sequence).

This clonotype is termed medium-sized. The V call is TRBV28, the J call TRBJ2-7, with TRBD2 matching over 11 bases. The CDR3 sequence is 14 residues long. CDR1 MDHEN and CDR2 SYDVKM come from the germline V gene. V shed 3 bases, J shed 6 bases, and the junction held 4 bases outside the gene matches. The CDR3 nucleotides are TGTGCCAGCAGTTTCGTAGCGGGAGGGATCGAGCAGTACTTC. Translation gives CASSFVAGGIEQYF.

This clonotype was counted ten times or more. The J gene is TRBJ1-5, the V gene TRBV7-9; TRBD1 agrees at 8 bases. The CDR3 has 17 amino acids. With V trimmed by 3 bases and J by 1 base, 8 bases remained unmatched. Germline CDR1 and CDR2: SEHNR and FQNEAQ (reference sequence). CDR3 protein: CASSLDRTGRSNQPQHF. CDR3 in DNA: TGTGCCAGCAGCTTGGATCGGACAGGGCGAAGCAATCAGCCCCAGCATTTT.